This T cell receptor beta chain was documented in a study of cytomegalovirus exposure and HLA in healthy donors. Study-level findings and limits: Evidence from a later analysis indicated that most CMV-associated TCR beta chains looked HLA-restricted.

Comment on this clone: The target antigen is unknown.

The study ran its PCR with 60 Vbeta and 13 Jbeta primers. Clones were sequenced by immunoSEQ multiplex PCR, and TCRdb holds only the in-frame ones, with some missing. The table records tens of thousands of clones, 7.5% to 8.5% of them present only once. Germline V gene data show CDR1 as SGHRS and CDR2 as YFSETQ. This CDR3 has 15 residues. Trimming cost V 3 bases and J 8 bases; bases outside gene matches: 11. Sequencing was performed on PBMCs. The chain carries TRBV5-1 and TRBJ2-1; 7 bases are shared with TRBD2. The TCR sequence derives from a man in his fifties in good health and CMV-seronegative. The CDR3 DNA follows: TGCGCCAGCAGCTCCGGGCTAGCGGTAAGCGATGAGCAGTTCTTC. Encoded protein: CASSSGLAVSDEQFF.